Following are 11 T cell receptor beta chains from one sample sequenced in a study of cytomegalovirus exposure and HLA in healthy donors. PCR used 60 Vbeta primers and 13 Jbeta primers. TCRdb's copy holds only in-frame clones and misses some; the assay was immunoSEQ multiplex PCR. The table shows roughly 160,000 clones, with more than 80% occurring only once. The sample consisted of PBMCs. These receptors came from a woman aged 45-59 years in good health and CMV-seronegative.

The chain couples TRBV2 to TRBJ2-7; tentative D call: TRBD1 (7 bases). The CDR3 has 13 amino acids. Germline CDR1 and CDR2: SNHLY and FYNNEI. V dropped 6 bases and J dropped 3 bases, with 12 bases sitting between them. CDR3 DNA sequence: TGTGCCAGCAGAAACAGGGGAGGCTACGAGCAGTACTTC. Protein: CASRNRGGYEQYF.

The chain recombines TRBV7-9 with TRBJ1-1; perhaps TRBD1 as D (5 bases). The V end lost 5 bases, the J end lost 11 bases, and 18 bases lay between the germline ends. The length of the CDR3 is 13 residues. CDR1 SEHNR and CDR2 FQNEAQ come from the germline V gene (reference sequence). Written as DNA, the CDR3 is TGTGCCAGCAGCCCCTCGCTGCAGGGTGGCGCTTTCTTT. It yields the protein CASSPSLQGGAFF.

The chain couples TRBV15 to TRBJ2-1, with TRBD2 matching over 10 bases. V lost 0 bases, J lost 2 bases, and 4 bases stayed unmatched. The CDR3 contains 17 residues. CDR1 and CDR2 (germline): LNHNV, YYDKDF (reference sequence). The CDR3 DNA reads TGTGCCACCAGCAGAGAGCTAGCGGGAGAGGCCTACAATGAGCAGTTCTTC. This translates into CATSRELAGEAYNEQFF.

This clone has only one observation. This chain links TRBV4-2 with TRBJ2-1; the D gene is possibly TRBD2 (5 bases). Germline V lookup: CDR1 LGHNA, CDR2 YNFKEQ. The CDR3 spans 14 residues. V lost 0 bases and J lost 5, with 8 bases in between. CDR3 loop: CASSQELRDNEQFF. CDR3 coding DNA: TGTGCCAGCAGCCAAGAGTTGCGGGACAATGAGCAGTTCTTC.

V usage is TRBV5-6 and J usage is TRBJ2-1; 9 nucleotides agree with TRBD2. The CDR3 is made up of 13 amino acids. V shed 4 bases, J shed 7 bases, and the junction held 3 bases outside the gene matches. The germline gives CDR1 SGHDT, CDR2 YYEEEE. For the CDR3, the DNA is TGTGCCAGCAGCCCGGGACTAGCTAATGAGCAGTTCTTC. Amino acid sequence: CASSPGLANEQFF. Full variable domain (rest looked up from reference TRBV5-6 and TRBJ2-1): DAGVTQSPTHLIKTRGQQVTLRCSPKSGHDTVSWYQQALGQGPQFIFQYYEEEERQRGNFPDRFSGHQFPNYSSELNVNALLLGDSALYLCASSPGLANEQFFGPGTRLTVL.

The chain employs TRBV9 and TRBJ2-7; 7 bases are a match to TRBD1. Unmatched junction bases numbered 7, after V lost 4 bases and J lost 6 bases. The CDR3 extends over 13 amino acids. The germline gives CDR1 SGDLS, CDR2 YYNGEE. Here the CDR3 DNA reads TGTGCCAGCAGCCTTCAAGGGGGCACCGAGCAGTACTTC. This codes for CASSLQGGTEQYF.

J is TRBJ2-1 and V is TRBV27; 9 positions agree with TRBD2. This CDR3 is 15 amino acids long. J gave up 8 bases and V 1 base, and 6 bases lay outside the gene matches. CDR1 is MNHEY and CDR2 is SMNVEV in the germline V gene (reference sequence). CDR3 DNA: TGTGCCAGCAGTTTATTAGGCGGGGGGGCCGATGAGCAGTTCTTC. It yields the protein CASSLLGGGADEQFF.

CDR3 in DNA: TGCGCCAGCAGCGTCCAACTAGCGGGGCCCCAAGAGACCCAGTACTTC. Its protein is CASSVQLAGPQETQYF. J is TRBJ2-5 and V is TRBV5-1; 10 nucleotides agree with TRBD2. The CDR3 is 16 residues long. V was clipped by 4 bases and J by 1 base; unmatched bases: 7. The germline V gene has CDR1 SGHRS and CDR2 YFSETQ.

As regards this clone: Its ends do not fully match the called genes, so a read error is possible. V gene TRBV7-2 combines with J gene TRBJ1-2; possible D gene TRBD1, 5 bases. CDR1 and CDR2 from the germline V gene are SGHTA and FQGNSA. The CDR3 length is 14 residues. The CDR3 sequence is CASTLRRQGYGYTF. The CDR3 bases are TGTGCCAGCACCTTACGGCGGCAGGGATATGGCTACACCTTC. The full variable domain, completed using reference TRBV7-2 and TRBJ1-2, is GAGVSQSPSNKVTEKGKDVELRCDPISGHTALYWYRQSLGQGLEFLIYFQGNSAPDKSGLPSDRFSAERTGGSVSTLTIQRTQQEDSAVYLCASTLRRQGYGYTFGSGTRLTVV.

V gene TRBV11-1 combines with J gene TRBJ1-3, with D perhaps matching TRBD1 (5 bases). Trimming shortened V by 4 bases and J by 3 bases, and 16 bases separated the two germline ends. CDR1 is SGHAT, CDR2 FQDESV, per germline (reference sequence). The CDR3 spans 16 residues. This chain's CDR3 is CASSSLQEQVGNTIYF. The CDR3 DNA is TGTGCCAGCAGCTCTCTCCAGGAACAGGTTGGAAACACCATATATTTT.

V usage is TRBV28 and J usage is TRBJ2-1; tentative D call: TRBD2 (6 bases). The V gene's germline CDR1 is MDHEN and CDR2 SYDVKM. This CDR3 has 14 amino acids. V dropped 4 bases and J dropped 6 bases, with 13 bases sitting between them. The chain's CDR3 is CASSSGGPSNEQFF. The DNA of the CDR3 is TGTGCCAGCAGTTCAGGAGGGCCCTCCAATGAGCAGTTCTTC.